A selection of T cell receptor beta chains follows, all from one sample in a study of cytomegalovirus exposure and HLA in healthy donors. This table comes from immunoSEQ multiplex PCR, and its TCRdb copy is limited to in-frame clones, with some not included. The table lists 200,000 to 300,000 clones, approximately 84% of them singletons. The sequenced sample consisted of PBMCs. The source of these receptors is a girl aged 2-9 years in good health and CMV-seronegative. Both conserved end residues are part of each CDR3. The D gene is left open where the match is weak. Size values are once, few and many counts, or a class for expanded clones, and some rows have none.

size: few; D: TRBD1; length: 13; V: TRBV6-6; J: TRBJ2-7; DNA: TGTGCCAGCGGCCGGGACAGGGAGTACGAGCAGTACTTC; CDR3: CASGRDREYEQYF
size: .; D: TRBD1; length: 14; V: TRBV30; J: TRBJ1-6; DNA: TGTGCCTGGAGTAGGGGGACAGGGGGTTCACCCCTCCACTTT; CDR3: CAWSRGTGGSPLHF
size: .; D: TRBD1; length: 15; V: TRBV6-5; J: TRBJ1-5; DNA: TGTGCCAGCAGTTCCGACAGGGAAGGCAATCAGCCCCAGCATTTT; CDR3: CASSSDREGNQPQHF
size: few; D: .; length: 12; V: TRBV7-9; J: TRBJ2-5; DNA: TGTTCCAGCAGCAGCCTCGCGGAGACCCAGTACTTC; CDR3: CSSSSLAETQYF
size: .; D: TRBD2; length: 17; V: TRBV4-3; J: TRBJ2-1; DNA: TGCGCCAGCAGCCTCGCGGGGGGTCAGTCTTACTACAATGAGCAGTTCTTC; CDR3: CASSLAGGQSYYNEQFF
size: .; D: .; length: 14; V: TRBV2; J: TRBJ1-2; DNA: TGTGCCAGCCATTTCAAGTTAGGGGGTTATGGCTACACCTTC; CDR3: CASHFKLGGYGYTF
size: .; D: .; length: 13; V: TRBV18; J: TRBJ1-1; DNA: TGTGCCAGCTCACCACACAGTCTCACTGAAGCTTTCTTT; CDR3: CASSPHSLTEAFF
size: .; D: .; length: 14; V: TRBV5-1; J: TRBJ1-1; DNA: TGCGCCAGCAACGTGGGGGGGGAGCACACTGAAGCTTTCTTT; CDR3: CASNVGGEHTEAFF
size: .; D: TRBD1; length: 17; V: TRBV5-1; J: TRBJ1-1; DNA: TGCGCCAGCAGCTCCCCGGACAGGGGGAATATGAACACTGAAGCTTTCTTT; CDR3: CASSSPDRGNMNTEAFF
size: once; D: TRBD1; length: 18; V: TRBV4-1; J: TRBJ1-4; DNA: TGCGCCAGCAGCCCTCGGGGACAGGGGGAGATAACTAATGAAAAACTGTTTTTT; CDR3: CASSPRGQGEITNEKLFF
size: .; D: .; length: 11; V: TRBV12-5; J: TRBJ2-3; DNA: TGTGCTAGTGGTTTCTTGGATACGCAGTATTTT; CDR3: CASGFLDTQYF
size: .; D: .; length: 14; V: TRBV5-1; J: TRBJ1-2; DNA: TGCGCCAGCAGCTTGAAGGGGCTCAACTATGGCTACACCTTC; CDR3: CASSLKGLNYGYTF
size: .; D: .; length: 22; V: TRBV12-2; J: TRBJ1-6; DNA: TGTGCAAGTCGCTTAGCGTCTCGTCTTGACAGGACGGAGAGCTCCTATAATTCACCCCTCCACTTT; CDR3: CASRLASRLDRTESSYNSPLHF
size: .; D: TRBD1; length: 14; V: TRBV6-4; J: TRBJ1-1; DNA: TGTGCCAGCAGGGGACAGGGGGCGAACACTGAAGCTTTCTTT; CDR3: CASRGQGANTEAFF